The 2 T cell receptor beta chains presented below share a single source sample, sequenced in a study of blood T cell repertoires in COVID-19. Some clones are missing from TCRdb's copy, which holds only in-frame ones; the method was immunoSEQ multiplex PCR. This repertoire shows about 98,000 clones, about 89% found once; its top ten account for under 13%. The sample was peripheral blood. The receptors here all came from a middle-aged man with acute or convalescent COVID-19.

The V call is TRBV6-5, the J call TRBJ1-5, with D possibly TRBD1 on 6 matching bases. Germline values: CDR1 MNHEY, CDR2 SVGAGI. The CDR3 is 13 amino acids. The V end lost 7 bases, the J end lost 5 bases, and 12 bases lay between the germline ends. The CDR3 bases are TGTGCCAGCAAGGGGGAGGGGTATCAGCCCCAGCATTTT. As protein: CASKGEGYQPQHF.

The chain has TRBV7-2 and TRBJ1-3; 7 positions match TRBD1. There are 15 residues in the CDR3. Germline V gene sequence: CDR1 SGHTA, CDR2 FQGNSA. Unmatched junction bases numbered 4, after V lost 5 bases and J lost 0 bases. The CDR3 DNA reads as TGTGCCAGCAGCCTGCGACAGGGCTCTGGAAACACCATATATTTT. This gives the protein CASSLRQGSGNTIYF.